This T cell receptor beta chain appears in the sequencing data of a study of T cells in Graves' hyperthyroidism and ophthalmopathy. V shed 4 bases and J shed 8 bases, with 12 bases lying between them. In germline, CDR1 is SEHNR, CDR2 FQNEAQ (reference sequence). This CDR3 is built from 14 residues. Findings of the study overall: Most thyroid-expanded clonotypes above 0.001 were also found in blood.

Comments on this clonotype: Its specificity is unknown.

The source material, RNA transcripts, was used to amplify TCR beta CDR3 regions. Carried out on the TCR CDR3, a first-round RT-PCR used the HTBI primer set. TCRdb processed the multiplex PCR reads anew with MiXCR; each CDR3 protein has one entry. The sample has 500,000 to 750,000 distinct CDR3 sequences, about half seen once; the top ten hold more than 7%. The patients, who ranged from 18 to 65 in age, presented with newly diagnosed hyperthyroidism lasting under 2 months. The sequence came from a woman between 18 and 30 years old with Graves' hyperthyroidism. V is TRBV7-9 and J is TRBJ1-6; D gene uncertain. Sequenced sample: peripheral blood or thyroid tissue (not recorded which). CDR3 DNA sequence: TGTGCCAGCAGCTCTAACAGTGCTTATTCACCCCTCCACTTT. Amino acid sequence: CASSSNSAYSPLHF.